Listed here is a single TCR beta chain. Germline CDR1 and CDR2: SGHNT and YENEEA. The CDR3 loop spans 18 amino acids. V lost 2 bases to trimming and J lost 2 bases, with 20 bases between them. TCRdb's table, derived via immunoSEQ multiplex PCR, lists solely in-frame clones and lacks some. Of approximately 30,000 clones in the sample, approximately 86% were seen once. Indicated time point: time of PML onset. T3 blood samples were collected at the time of PML onset. These data belong to a study of multiple sclerosis patients with progressive multifocal leukoencephalopathy. Sequenced here: PBMCs, sampled from a patient treated with natalizumab. V gene TRBV11-3 combines with J gene TRBJ2-3, with D possibly matching TRBD2 (6 bases). The TCR comes from a middle-aged woman with progressive multifocal leukoencephalopathy. CDR3 loop: CASSLKFLAHSYTDTQYF. The CDR3 region has the DNA TGTGCCAGCAGCTTAAAATTCCTAGCGCACTCCTACACAGATACGCAGTATTTT.